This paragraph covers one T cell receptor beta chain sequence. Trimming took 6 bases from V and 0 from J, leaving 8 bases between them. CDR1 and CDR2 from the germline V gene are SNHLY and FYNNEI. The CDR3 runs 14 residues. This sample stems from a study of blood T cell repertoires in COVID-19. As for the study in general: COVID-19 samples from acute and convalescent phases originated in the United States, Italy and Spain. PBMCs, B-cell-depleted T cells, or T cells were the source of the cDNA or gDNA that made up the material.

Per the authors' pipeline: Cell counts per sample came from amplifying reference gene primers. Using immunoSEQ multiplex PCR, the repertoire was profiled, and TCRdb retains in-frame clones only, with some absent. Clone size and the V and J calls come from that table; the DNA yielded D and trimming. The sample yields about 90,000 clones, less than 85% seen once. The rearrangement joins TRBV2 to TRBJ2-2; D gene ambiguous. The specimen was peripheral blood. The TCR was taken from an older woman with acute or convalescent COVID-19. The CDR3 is CASSFLSNTGELFF. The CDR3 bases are TGTGCCAGCAGCTTCCTATCGAACACCGGGGAGCTGTTTTTT.